The rows below give T cell receptor beta chains drawn from one sample of a study of blood T cell repertoires in COVID-19. TCRdb's table, derived via immunoSEQ multiplex PCR, lists solely in-frame clones and lacks some. This table holds 270,000 or so clones, 75% to 90% found once. Source material: peripheral blood. These receptors all stem from a woman in her thirties or forties who had recovered from COVID-19. Each CDR3 is given with its conserved first and last residue. A D gene is named only where the DNA matches it firmly. Part of the rows lack a size; the others show once, few, many or a class for expanded clones.

abundance	d_gene	v_gene	j_gene	CDR3aa	CDR3nt
NA	NA	TRBV28	TRBJ1-5	CASIARGGHQPQHF	TGTGCCAGCATCGCTCGGGGGGGCCATCAGCCCCAGCATTTT
NA	NA	TRBV5-5	TRBJ2-5	CASSFGLSEGTQYF	TGTGCCAGCAGCTTCGGATTGAGCGAAGGGACCCAGTACTTC
NA	NA	TRBV18	TRBJ2-1	CASSPLSPQYNEQFF	TGTGCCAGCTCACCCCTCTCCCCGCAGTACAATGAGCAGTTCTTC
NA	NA	TRBV21-1	TRBJ2-4	CASSKRQLGIQYF	TGTGCCAGCAGCAAAAGACAGTTGGGCATTCAGTACTTC
NA	NA	TRBV19	TRBJ2-7	CASSPGSTAYEQYF	TGTGCCAGTAGCCCGGGTTCAACGGCCTACGAGCAGTACTTC
NA	TRBD2	TRBV2	TRBJ2-5	CASSESGGRETQYF	TGTGCCAGCAGTGAATCGGGGGGACGGGAGACCCAGTACTTC
NA	TRBD2	TRBV11-3	TRBJ2-5	CASSQGLALETQYF	TGTGCCAGCAGCCAAGGACTAGCGCTAGAGACCCAGTACTTC
NA	TRBD1	TRBV5-1	TRBJ1-1	CASSWGQGQERAFF	TGCGCCAGCAGTTGGGGACAGGGTCAAGAACGAGCTTTCTTT
once	TRBD2	TRBV28	TRBJ2-5	CASGTSGAQETQYF	TGTGCCAGCGGGACTAGCGGGGCCCAAGAGACCCAGTACTTC
NA	TRBD2	TRBV7-2	TRBJ2-1	CASSPAGVSYNEQFF	TGTGCCAGCAGCCCAGCGGGAGTGTCCTACAATGAGCAGTTCTTC
NA	NA	TRBV30	TRBJ1-6	CAWSELRNSPLHF	TGTGCCTGGAGTGAGCTGAGGAATTCACCCCTCCACTTT
NA	TRBD2	TRBV4-1	TRBJ2-4	CASSQEGSSGRLAKNIQYF	TGCGCCAGCAGCCAAGAAGGTTCCAGCGGGAGGCTAGCCAAAAACATTCAGTACTTC
NA	NA	TRBV5-1	TRBJ1-4	CASSPHPGGAGANEKLFF	TGCGCCAGCAGCCCCCACCCGGGGGGTGCAGGGGCGAATGAAAAACTGTTTTTT
NA	TRBD2	TRBV28	TRBJ2-7	CASSLSGGFEQYF	TGTGCCAGCAGTTTATCCGGGGGGTTCGAGCAGTACTTC
NA	NA	TRBV19	TRBJ2-6	CASSVNRLSGANVLTF	TGTGCCAGTAGTGTCAACAGGCTTTCTGGGGCCAACGTCCTGACTTTC
NA	TRBD1	TRBV2	TRBJ2-5	CASSEEELYRGQTQYF	TGTGCCAGCAGTGAAGAGGAATTGTACAGGGGGCAGACCCAGTACTTC
NA	TRBD2	TRBV25-1	TRBJ2-1	CASSESSGPSSSYNEQFF	TGTGCCAGCAGTGAATCTAGCGGCCCATCTAGCTCCTACAATGAGCAGTTCTTC
NA	NA	TRBV30	TRBJ2-3	CAYLGWWSTDTQYF	TGTGCCTACCTAGGTTGGTGGAGCACAGATACGCAGTATTTT
NA	NA	TRBV18	TRBJ2-7	CASSKAEYSYEQYF	TGTGCCAGCTCAAAAGCGGAGTACTCCTACGAGCAGTACTTC
NA	NA	TRBV28	TRBJ2-2	CASSLWAGELFF	TGTGCCAGCAGTCTCTGGGCGGGGGAGCTGTTTTTT
NA	TRBD1	TRBV4-1	TRBJ2-2	CASSPRTGNTGELFF	TGCGCCAGCAGCCCTCGGACAGGGAACACCGGGGAGCTGTTTTTT
NA	NA	TRBV18	TRBJ2-1	CASSPFRRGDNEQFF	TGTGCCAGCTCACCATTTCGGCGGGGTGACAATGAGCAGTTCTTC
NA	TRBD2	TRBV3-1/TRBV3-2	TRBJ2-7	CASSQGGRGFSYEQYF	TGTGCCAGCAGCCAAGGCGGGAGGGGATTTTCCTACGAGCAGTACTTC
NA	NA	TRBV6-1	TRBJ1-2	CASSDLQQLNYGYTF	TGTGCCAGCAGTGATTTGCAACAGCTGAACTATGGCTACACCTTC
NA	NA	TRBV11-3	TRBJ1-6	CASSLGGSPLHF	TGTGCCAGCAGCTTAGGAGGATCACCCCTCCACTTT